This TCR beta chain was identified in a study of CD8 T cells in ankylosing spondylitis. Quantitative 5'-RACE was performed with molecular barcodes, and it yielded the TCR beta libraries. In TCRdb, the 5' RACE reads were re-called with MiXCR into one record per CDR3 protein. The table shows 80,000 to 100,000 distinct CDR3 sequences, with 7.5% to 9% occurring only once. This clonotype was seen ten or more times. Trimming cost V 0 bases and J 8 bases; bases outside gene matches: 5. Per the germline V gene, CDR1 is GTSNPN and CDR2 is SVGIG (reference sequence). The length of the CDR3 is 14 residues. The clonotype was recovered from a male donor with ankylosing spondylitis or in good health (not recorded which). The J gene is TRBJ1-4, the V gene TRBV30, with 8 bases aligning to TRBD1. Material: blood, either unsorted or a sorted T cell fraction (not recorded which). CDR3 bases: TGTGCCTGGAGTGTCGGGACAGGCTACGAAAAACTGTTTTTT. Its protein is CAWSVGTGYEKLFF.